A single sample is the source of the 17 T cell receptor beta chains below, sequenced in a study of blood T cell repertoires in COVID-19 (dated by TCRdb to the early 2020s). Library construction relied on the immunoSEQ multiplex PCR assay. TCRdb holds this immuneACCESS table with in-frame rearrangements only. Some clones are missing; in checked studies, unresolved V genes explain under half, and the rest has no known cause. For this sample the table gives roughly 86,000 clones, of which about nine tenths were detected only once. The leading ten clones occupy 4.5% to 6% of the sample. The material sequenced was peripheral blood. These receptors were taken from a middle-aged man with active or convalescent COVID-19.

This chain joins TRBV12-3 or TRBV12-4 and TRBJ2-3; D is uncertain. V lost 0 bases and J lost 5, with 3 bases in between. The CDR3 totals 12 residues. The CDR3 sequence: CASSLAGDTQYF. The CDR3 coding sequence is TGTGCCAGCAGTTTAGCCGGAGATACGCAGTATTTT.

The chain has TRBV27 and TRBJ2-7, with a tentative D call TRBD2 (5 bases). The germline V gene encodes CDR1 MNHEY and CDR2 SMNVEV (reference sequence). The CDR3 has 15 amino acids. With 1 base removed from V and 6 bases from J, the gap between germline ends came to 16 bases. The DNA for the CDR3 is TGTGCCAGCAGTTTATTCCCCCTAGGAGGACCCGAGCAGTACTTC. It yields the protein CASSLFPLGGPEQYF.

The chain is built from TRBV10-3 and TRBJ2-3; tentatively, D is TRBD1 (7 bases). Germline loops: CDR1 ENHRY, CDR2 SYGVKD. Deletions cut 2 bases from V and 4 bases from J, with 13 bases between. This CDR3 contains 15 residues. The CDR3 reads CAISEGAGGSDTQYF. The CDR3 region has the DNA TGTGCCATCAGTGAGGGTGCAGGGGGGTCAGATACGCAGTATTTT.

This clone was counted a single time. CDR3 nucleotide sequence: TGCAGCGTTGAAATACCGGGCTCTGGGGCCAACGTCCTGACTTTC. Translated: CSVEIPGSGANVLTF. The V call is TRBV29-1, the J call TRBJ2-6; D gene ambiguous. Trimming shortened V by 2 bases and J by 0 bases, and 8 bases separated the two germline ends. In germline, CDR1 is SQVTM, CDR2 ANQGSEA. The CDR3 covers 15 residues.

The chain is built from TRBV7-2 and TRBJ2-7, with D tentatively TRBD1 (5 bases). Germline V CDR1 and CDR2: SGHTA, FQGNSA. V gave up 2 bases and J gave up 7 bases, with 12 bases separating them. The CDR3 runs to 13 residues. The CDR3 region has the DNA TGTGCCAGCAGCTTACCAGGGTCTAGGGAGCAGTACTTC. Protein product: CASSLPGSREQYF.

The V gene is TRBV10-3, the J gene TRBJ2-6, with 10 bases matching TRBD1. CDR3 length: 18 residues. J was trimmed by 0 bases and V by 4 bases; bases with no gene match: 6. Germline CDR1 is ENHRY and CDR2 is SYGVKD. CDR3 nucleotides: TGTGCCATCAGTGCCCGGGACAGGGGACCCTCTGGGGCCAACGTCCTGACTTTC. Translating gives CAISARDRGPSGANVLTF.

The rearrangement uses TRBV19 and TRBJ2-3, with D perhaps matching TRBD1 (6 bases). V was clipped by 3 bases and J by 1 base, with 17 bases between them. Germline CDR1 is LNHDA and CDR2 is SQIVND (reference sequence). This CDR3 has 17 amino acids. The CDR3 sequence: CASSILTGSEGTDTQYF. CDR3 DNA sequence: TGTGCCAGTAGTATCCTAACAGGGAGTGAAGGCACAGATACGCAGTATTTT.

The chain joins TRBV19 to TRBJ1-3; 7 positions agree with TRBD1. The V segment lost 6 bases and the J segment 4 bases; nucleotides outside the gene matches: 12. The CDR3 length is 16 residues. CDR1 is LNHDA and CDR2 is SQIVND in the germline V gene (reference sequence). CDR3 nucleotides: TGTGCCAGTAGCTATGAGGGACAGAACTCAGGAAACACCATATATTTT. Its protein product is CASSYEGQNSGNTIYF.

The CDR3 sequence: CASSTGTGHNSPLHF. The CDR3, as DNA: TGCGCCAGCTCGACCGGGACAGGGCATAATTCACCCCTCCACTTT. This sequence joins TRBV5-1 and TRBJ1-6; TRBD1 aligns across 9 bases. Germline CDR1 reads SGHRS; CDR2 reads YFSETQ. With 7 bases clipped from V and 5 bases from J, the junction kept 7 bases outside the gene matches. The CDR3 sequence is 15 residues long.

The chain combines TRBV30 with TRBJ1-6; TRBD1 aligns across 8 bases. This CDR3 comprises 18 residues. Germline V lookup: CDR1 GTSNPN, CDR2 SVGIG (reference sequence). J was trimmed by 0 bases and V by 3 bases; bases with no gene match: 10. This chain's CDR3 is CAWRGTGGGSSYNSPLHF. CDR3 nucleotides: TGTGCCTGGAGAGGGACAGGCGGAGGAAGCTCCTATAATTCACCCCTCCACTTT.

V and J are TRBV6-1 and TRBJ2-7; unclear D gene. The CDR3 spans 12 residues. V lost 1 base to trimming and J lost 6 bases, with 7 bases between them. In germline, CDR1 is MNHNS, CDR2 SASEGT. Here the CDR3 reads CASSEVAVEQYV. The CDR3 region has the DNA TGTGCCAGCAGTGAAGTGGCAGTCGAGCAGTACGTC.

The chain has TRBV5-1 and TRBJ2-1; D possibly corresponds to TRBD2 (6 bases). Trimming stripped 2 bases from V and 7 bases from J, with 13 bases between. The CDR3 length is 14 residues. CDR1 and CDR2 (germline): SGHRS, YFSETQ. CDR3 bases: TGCGCCAGCAGCTTCATCGCGGGGCCAAATGAGCAGTTCTTC. It translates to CASSFIAGPNEQFF.

The chain couples TRBV5-4 to TRBJ1-1; TRBD1 aligns across 9 bases. The germline gives CDR1 SGHNT, CDR2 YYREEE (reference sequence). J gave up 1 base and V 4 bases, and 5 bases lay outside the gene matches. This CDR3 region has 15 residues. The DNA of the CDR3 is TGTGCCAGCAGCGCAGACAGGGGGTCGAACACTGAAGCTTTCTTT. Protein: CASSADRGSNTEAFF.

V gene TRBV24-1 combines with J gene TRBJ2-4, with D perhaps matching TRBD1 (5 bases). V dropped 3 bases and J dropped 8 bases, with 16 bases sitting between them. Germline CDR1 KGHDR, CDR2 SFDVKD. The length of the CDR3 is 15 residues. CDR3 in DNA: TGTGCCACCAGTGATGGTCAGGGAAATAGTCACATTCAGTACTTC. Translation: CATSDGQGNSHIQYF.

The chain joins TRBV29-1 to TRBJ2-6, with TRBD1 identical over 9 bases. The CDR3 is made up of 16 amino acids. V lost 7 bases to trimming and J lost 0 bases; unmatched junction nucleotides: 7. Germline V gives CDR1 SQVTM, CDR2 ANQGSEA. CDR3 sequence: CSAGTGFDSGANVLTF. CDR3 DNA: TGCAGCGCTGGGACAGGGTTCGACTCTGGGGCCAACGTCCTGACTTTC.

The chain couples TRBV29-1 to TRBJ1-3; TRBD1 might be the D (5 bases). The CDR3 totals 15 residues. Trimming took 7 bases from V and 3 from J, leaving 19 bases between them. The germline V gene has CDR1 SQVTM and CDR2 ANQGSEA. This chain's CDR3 is CSARGLSTFGNTIYF. The DNA for the CDR3 is TGCAGCGCAAGGGGACTTTCTACCTTTGGAAACACCATATATTTT.

The chain carries TRBV6-5 and TRBJ1-3; D unclear. CDR1 and CDR2 (germline): MNHEY, SVGAGI. This CDR3 is built from 15 residues. V was trimmed by 0 bases and J by 3 bases, leaving 9 bases between them. The CDR3 sequence is CASSYSMGGGNTIYF. Here the CDR3 DNA reads TGTGCCAGCAGTTACTCGATGGGAGGTGGAAACACCATATATTTT.